This paragraph covers one TCR beta chain sequence. The data derive from a study of CD8 T cells in Susac syndrome. CD8+ and CD4+ T cells taken from blood had their TCR beta sequenced. The multiple sclerosis controls comprised treatment-naive patients whose relapsing-remitting disease was stable or active. Both CD4+ and CD8+ T cells were negatively isolated, and TEMRA cells underwent FACS enrichment. Germline CDR1 and CDR2: DFQATT and SNEGSKA (reference sequence). V was pared by 6 bases and J by 6 bases, with 11 bases of the junction left unmatched. This CDR3 is built from 17 residues. Reverse transcription of roughly 0.5 to 1 ug RNA used random hexamers. The CDR3 of TCR beta was amplified by immunoSEQ multiplex PCR across 54 Vbeta and 13 Jbeta. TCRdb re-called the immunoSEQ multiplex PCR reads with MiXCR, one entry per CDR3 protein. The sample has fewer than 150,000 distinct CDR3 sequences, under 95% seen once.

Sequenced input: CD8+ T cells from PBMCs. This chain uses TRBV20-1 with TRBJ2-1; 16 bases match TRBD2. The clonotype was recovered from a human donor with multiple sclerosis. The CDR3 DNA is TGCAGTGCAACTGGCCCGGGACTAGCGGGAGGGATCAATGAGCAGTTCTTC. This gives the protein CSATGPGLAGGINEQFF.